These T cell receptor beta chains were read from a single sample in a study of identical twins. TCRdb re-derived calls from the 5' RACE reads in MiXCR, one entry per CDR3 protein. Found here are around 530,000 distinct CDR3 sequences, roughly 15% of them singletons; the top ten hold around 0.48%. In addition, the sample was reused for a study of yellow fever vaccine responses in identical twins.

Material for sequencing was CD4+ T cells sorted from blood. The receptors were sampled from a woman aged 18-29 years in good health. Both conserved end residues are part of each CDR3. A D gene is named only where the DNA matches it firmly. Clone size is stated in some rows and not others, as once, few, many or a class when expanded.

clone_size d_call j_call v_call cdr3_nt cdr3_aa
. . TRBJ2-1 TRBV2 TGTGCCAGCAGTGGGCGGGGGCACTCCTACAATGAGCAGTTCTTC CASSGRGHSYNEQFF
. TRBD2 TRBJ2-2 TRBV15 TGTGCCACCAGCAGACTAGCGGGGGGGCTTACCGGGGAGCTGTTTTTT CATSRLAGGLTGELFF
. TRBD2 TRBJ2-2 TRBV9 TGTGCCAGCAGCCCCAGCGCGGGAGTGGGCACCGGGGAGCTGTTTTTT CASSPSAGVGTGELFF
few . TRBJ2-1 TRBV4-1 TGCGCCAGCAGCCACTCGGGCAGGGTACAGTTCTTC CASSHSGRVQFF
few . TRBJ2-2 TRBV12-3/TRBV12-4 TGTGCCAGCAGTTACGGGGGGAACACCGGGGAGCTGTTTTTT CASSYGGNTGELFF
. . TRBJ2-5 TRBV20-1 TGCAGTGCTGACCCAGGAGTTCGGAGGGAGACCCAGTACTTC CSADPGVRRETQYF
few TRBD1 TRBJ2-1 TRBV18 TGTGCCAGCTCACTAGACCGGGACAGGATCTACAATGAGCAGTTCTTC CASSLDRDRIYNEQFF
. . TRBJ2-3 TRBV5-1 TGCGCCAGCAAAGAGGTTACGAGCACAGATACGCAGTATTTT CASKEVTSTDTQYF
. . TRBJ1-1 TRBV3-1 TGTGCCAGCAGTTGGGACGGGATGAACACTGAAGCTTTCTTT CASSWDGMNTEAFF
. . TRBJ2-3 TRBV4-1 TGCGCCAGCAGCCAAGATAGCAGCCGAGGTCCCCGAAGCACAGATACGCAGTATTTT CASSQDSSRGPRSTDTQYF
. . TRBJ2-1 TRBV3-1 TGTGCCAGCAGCCAAAGCCGTTGGGGATACAATGAGCAGTTCTTC CASSQSRWGYNEQFF